This TCR beta chain appears in the sequencing data of a study of low-dose radiotherapy and immunotherapy resistance in tumors. Study-wide context: With fractions of 0.5 Gy given every 2 weeks, Cohort 1 accumulated a total of 6.5 Gy. Patients were given intravenous nivolumab 240 mg every two weeks plus ipilimumab 1 mg/kg every six weeks.

Both TCRalpha and TCRbeta chains were reverse transcribed with V-gene-specific primers. A roughly 21-cycle PCR with a constant-region primer and V-primer adapter amplified TCRs. By in vitro transcription, the isolated mRNA was amplified. TCRdb re-derived calls from the reads in MiXCR, one entry per CDR3 protein. This sample has about 97,000 distinct CDR3 sequences, with around 20% found just once. The length of the CDR3 is 15 residues. V lost 4 bases, J lost 2 bases, and 13 bases lay in between. The V gene's germline CDR1 is MNHEY and CDR2 SVGAGI. The time point was: after trial treatment. Treatment noted: LDRT plus nivolumab, ipilimumab, low-dose cyclophosphamide and aspirin (RACIN trial). Advanced solid tumors without tumor-infiltrating lymphocytes were required for inclusion. This clonotype was found many times.

The sequencing used PBMCs, collected after low-dose radiotherapy plus immunotherapy. This chain uses TRBV6-5 with TRBJ2-3; D uncertain. The receptor was isolated from a male donor with prostate cancer. The CDR3 spells CASSFGPPATDTQYF. Written as DNA, the CDR3 is TGTGCCAGCAGTTTCGGGCCGCCGGCCACAGATACGCAGTATTTT.